The clone carrying this T cell receptor (beta chain) has a count of ten or more. The antigen is unknown. The entry originates in a study of T cells in Graves' hyperthyroidism and ophthalmopathy. Study findings and constraints: Ophthalmopathy, as predicted by the model, came a median about seven months after the prediction.

No ophthalmopathy progression within 18 months constituted stable Graves' hyperthyroidism. Patients aged 18 to 65 had newly diagnosed hyperthyroidism of under 2 months' duration. Patients were excluded because of uncontrolled infection, other autoimmune disease, pregnancy or lactation. RNA transcripts were the template for amplifying TCR beta CDR3 regions. TCR CDR3 regions were first amplified by RT-PCR with HTBI primers. TCRdb reanalysed the multiplex PCR reads using MiXCR and keeps one entry per CDR3 protein. The data hold some 770,000 distinct CDR3 sequences, with around 17% observed a single time. Trimming removed 1 base from V and 6 bases from J, with 12 bases in between. The CDR3 totals 14 residues. Germline V gene data show CDR1 as DFQATT and CDR2 as SNEGSKA (reference sequence).

The clonotype comes from a man aged 18-30 years with Graves' hyperthyroidism. The rearrangement links TRBV20-1 to TRBJ2-2, with D uncertain. Sequencing input: blood. CDR3 in amino acids: CSARASAAAGELFF. The CDR3 region has the DNA TGCAGTGCTAGAGCTTCGGCGGCCGCCGGGGAGCTGTTTTTT.